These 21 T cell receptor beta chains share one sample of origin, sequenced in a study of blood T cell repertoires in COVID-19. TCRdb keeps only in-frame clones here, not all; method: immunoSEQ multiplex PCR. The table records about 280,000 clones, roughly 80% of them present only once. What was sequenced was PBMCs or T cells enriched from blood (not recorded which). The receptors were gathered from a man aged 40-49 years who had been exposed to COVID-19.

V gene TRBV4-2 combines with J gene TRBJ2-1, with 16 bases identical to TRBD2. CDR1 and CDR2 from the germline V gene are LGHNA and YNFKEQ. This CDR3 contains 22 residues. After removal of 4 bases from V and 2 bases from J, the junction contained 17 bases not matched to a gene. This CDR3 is CASSRQKGGTSGRAGTYNEQFF. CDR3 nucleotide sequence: TGTGCCAGCAGCCGCCAAAAGGGGGGGACTAGCGGGAGGGCCGGGACCTACAATGAGCAGTTCTTC.

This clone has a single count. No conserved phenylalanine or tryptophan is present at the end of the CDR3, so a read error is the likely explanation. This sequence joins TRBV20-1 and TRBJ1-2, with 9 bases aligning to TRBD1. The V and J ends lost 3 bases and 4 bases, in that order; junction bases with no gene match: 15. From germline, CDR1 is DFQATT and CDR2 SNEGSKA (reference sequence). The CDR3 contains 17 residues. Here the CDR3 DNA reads TGCAGTGCTAGTCGCCCGGGACAGGGCCACCACGGCTATGGCTACACCCTC. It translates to CSASRPGQGHHGYGYTL.

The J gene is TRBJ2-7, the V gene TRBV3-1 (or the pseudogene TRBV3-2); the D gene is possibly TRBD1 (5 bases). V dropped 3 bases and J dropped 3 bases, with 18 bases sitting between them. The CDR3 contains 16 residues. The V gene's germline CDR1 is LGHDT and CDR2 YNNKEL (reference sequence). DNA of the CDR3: TGTGCCAGCAGCCACTACTCCCACGACAGAAACTACGAGCAGTACTTC. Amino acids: CASSHYSHDRNYEQYF.

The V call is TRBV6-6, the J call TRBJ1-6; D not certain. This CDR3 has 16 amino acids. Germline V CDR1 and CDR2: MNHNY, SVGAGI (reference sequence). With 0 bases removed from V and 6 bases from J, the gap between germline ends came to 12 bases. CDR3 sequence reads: CASSYSAAVTNSPLHF. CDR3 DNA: TGTGCCAGCAGTTACTCGGCGGCAGTGACTAATTCACCCCTCCACTTT.

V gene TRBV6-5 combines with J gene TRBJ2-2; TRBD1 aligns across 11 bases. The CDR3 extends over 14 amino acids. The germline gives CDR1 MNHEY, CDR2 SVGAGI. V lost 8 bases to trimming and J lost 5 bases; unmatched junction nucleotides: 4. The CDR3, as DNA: TGTGCCAGCCGGGACAGGGGGATGACCGGGGAGCTGTTTTTT. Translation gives CASRDRGMTGELFF.

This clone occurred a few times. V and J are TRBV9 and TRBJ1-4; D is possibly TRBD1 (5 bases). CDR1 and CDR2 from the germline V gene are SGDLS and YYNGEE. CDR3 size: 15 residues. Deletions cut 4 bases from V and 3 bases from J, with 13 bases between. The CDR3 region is CASSMAWGANEKLFF. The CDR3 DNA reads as TGTGCCAGCAGCATGGCATGGGGGGCTAATGAAAAACTGTTTTTT.

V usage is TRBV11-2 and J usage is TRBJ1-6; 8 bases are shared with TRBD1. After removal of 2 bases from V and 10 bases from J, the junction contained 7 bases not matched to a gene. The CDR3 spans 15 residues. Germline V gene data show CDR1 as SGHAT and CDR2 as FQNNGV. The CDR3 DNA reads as TGTGCCAGCAGCTTAATTGCAGGGGGCAAGTCACCCCTCCACTTT. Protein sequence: CASSLIAGGKSPLHF. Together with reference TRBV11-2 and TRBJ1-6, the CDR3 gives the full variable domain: EAGVAQSPRYKIIEKRQSVAFWCNPISGHATLYWYQQILGQGPKLLIQFQNNGVVDDSQLPKDRFSAERLKGVDSTLKIQPAKLEDSAVYLCASSLIAGGKSPLHFGNGTRLTVT.

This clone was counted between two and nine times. The CDR3 DNA reads TGTGCCAGCAGTTACAGGACAGGGGGAGGACAAAGCGGACTTAATCAGCCCCAGCATTTT. Protein: CASSYRTGGGQSGLNQPQHF. The rearrangement joins TRBV6-2 or TRBV6-3 to TRBJ1-5, with TRBD1 identical over 10 bases. This CDR3 contains 20 residues. Germline loops: CDR1 MNHEY, CDR2 SVGEGT. Unmatched junction bases numbered 17, after V lost 2 bases and J lost 4 bases.

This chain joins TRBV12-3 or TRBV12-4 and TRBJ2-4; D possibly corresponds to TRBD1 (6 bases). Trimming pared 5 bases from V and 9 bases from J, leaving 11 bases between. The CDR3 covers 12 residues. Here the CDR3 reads CASSQDSGIQYF. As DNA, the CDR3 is TGTGCCAGCAGTCAGGACAGTGGCATTCAGTACTTC.

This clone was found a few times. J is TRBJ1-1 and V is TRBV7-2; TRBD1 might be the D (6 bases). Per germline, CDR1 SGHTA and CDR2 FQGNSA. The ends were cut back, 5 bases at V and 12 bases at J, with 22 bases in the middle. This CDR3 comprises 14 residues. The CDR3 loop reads CASSTAGQHRLPFF. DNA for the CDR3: TGTGCCAGCAGCACCGCCGGACAGCATCGTCTCCCTTTCTTT.

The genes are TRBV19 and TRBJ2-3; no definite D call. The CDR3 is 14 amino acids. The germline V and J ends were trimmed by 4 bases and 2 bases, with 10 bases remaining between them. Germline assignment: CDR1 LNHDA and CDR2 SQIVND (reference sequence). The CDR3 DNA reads TGTGCCAGTAGTAACACAATCACCACAGATACGCAGTATTTT. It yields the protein CASSNTITTDTQYF.

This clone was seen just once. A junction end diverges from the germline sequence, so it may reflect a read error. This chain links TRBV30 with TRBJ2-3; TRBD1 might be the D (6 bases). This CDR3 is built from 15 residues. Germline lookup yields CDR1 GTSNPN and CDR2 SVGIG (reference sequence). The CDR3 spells CAWSGGGFNTATQYF. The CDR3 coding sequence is TGTGCCTGGAGTGGAGGGGGTTTTAACACAGCTACGCAGTATTTT.

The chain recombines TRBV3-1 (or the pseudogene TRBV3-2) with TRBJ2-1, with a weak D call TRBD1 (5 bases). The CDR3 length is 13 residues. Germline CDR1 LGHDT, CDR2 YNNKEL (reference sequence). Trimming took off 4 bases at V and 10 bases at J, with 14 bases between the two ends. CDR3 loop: CASSLQGVGEQFF. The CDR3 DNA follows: TGTGCCAGCAGCCTCCAGGGTGTGGGGGAGCAGTTCTTC.

The DNA for the CDR3 is TGTGCCAGCTCACCAAGTACGGGGGACTCTAACTATGGCTACACCTTC. Protein: CASSPSTGDSNYGYTF. The chain is built from TRBV18 and TRBJ1-2; D may be TRBD1 (5 bases). The CDR3 consists of 16 residues. In germline, CDR1 is KGHSH, CDR2 LQKENI. Trimming stripped 2 bases from V and 0 bases from J, with 13 bases between.

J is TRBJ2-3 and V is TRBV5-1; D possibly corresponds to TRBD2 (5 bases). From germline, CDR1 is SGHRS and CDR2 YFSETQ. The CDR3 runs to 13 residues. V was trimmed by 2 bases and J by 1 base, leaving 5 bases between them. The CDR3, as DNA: TGCGCCAGCAGCTTCGGGGGCACAGATACGCAGTATTTT. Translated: CASSFGGTDTQYF.

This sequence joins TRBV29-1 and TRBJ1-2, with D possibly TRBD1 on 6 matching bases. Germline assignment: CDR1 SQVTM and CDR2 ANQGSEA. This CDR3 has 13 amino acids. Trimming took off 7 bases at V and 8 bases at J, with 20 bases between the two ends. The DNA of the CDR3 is TGCAGCGCCCCGGGACAAGCCATGGGGGGCTACACCTTC. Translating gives CSAPGQAMGGYTF.

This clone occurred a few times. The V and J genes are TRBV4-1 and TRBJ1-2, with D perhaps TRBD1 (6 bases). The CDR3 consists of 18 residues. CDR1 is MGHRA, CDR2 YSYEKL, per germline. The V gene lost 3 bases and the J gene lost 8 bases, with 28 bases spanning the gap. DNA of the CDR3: TGCGCCAGCAGCCAGCCCCCCCTTTACTCCCAGGGGCGATCGGGCTACACCTTC. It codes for CASSQPPLYSQGRSGYTF.

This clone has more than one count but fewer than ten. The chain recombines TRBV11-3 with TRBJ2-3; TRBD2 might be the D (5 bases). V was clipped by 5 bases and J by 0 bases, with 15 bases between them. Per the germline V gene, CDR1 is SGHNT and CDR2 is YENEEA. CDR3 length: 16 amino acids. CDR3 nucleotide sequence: TGTGCCAGCAGCCAAAGGGCGGGCAGAAGCACAGATACGCAGTATTTT. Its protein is CASSQRAGRSTDTQYF. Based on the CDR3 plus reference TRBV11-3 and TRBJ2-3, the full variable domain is EAGVVQSPRYKIIEKKQPVAFWCNPISGHNTLYWYLQNLGQGPELLIRYENEEAVDDSQLPKDRFSAERLKGVDSTLKIQPAELGDSAVYLCASSQRAGRSTDTQYFGPGTRLTVL.

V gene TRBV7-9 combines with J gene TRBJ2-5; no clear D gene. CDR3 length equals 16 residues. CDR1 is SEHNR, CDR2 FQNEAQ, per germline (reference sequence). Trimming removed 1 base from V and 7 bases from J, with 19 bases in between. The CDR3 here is CASSLVGSRPRGTQYF. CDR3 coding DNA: TGTGCCAGCAGCTTAGTTGGTAGCAGACCAAGAGGGACCCAGTACTTC.

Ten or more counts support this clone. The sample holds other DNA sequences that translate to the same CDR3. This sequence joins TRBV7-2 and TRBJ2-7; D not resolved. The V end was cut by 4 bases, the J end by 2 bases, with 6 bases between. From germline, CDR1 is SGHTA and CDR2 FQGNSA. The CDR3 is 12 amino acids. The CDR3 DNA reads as TGTGCCAGCAGCTCTGGGCCCTACGAGCAGTACTTC. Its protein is CASSSGPYEQYF.

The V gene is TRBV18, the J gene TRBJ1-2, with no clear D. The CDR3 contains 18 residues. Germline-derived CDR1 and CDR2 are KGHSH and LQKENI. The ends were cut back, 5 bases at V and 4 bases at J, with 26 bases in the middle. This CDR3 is CASSVPTQEDPLSYGYTF. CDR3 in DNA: TGTGCCAGCTCAGTACCTACGCAGGAGGATCCCCTTTCCTATGGCTACACCTTC.